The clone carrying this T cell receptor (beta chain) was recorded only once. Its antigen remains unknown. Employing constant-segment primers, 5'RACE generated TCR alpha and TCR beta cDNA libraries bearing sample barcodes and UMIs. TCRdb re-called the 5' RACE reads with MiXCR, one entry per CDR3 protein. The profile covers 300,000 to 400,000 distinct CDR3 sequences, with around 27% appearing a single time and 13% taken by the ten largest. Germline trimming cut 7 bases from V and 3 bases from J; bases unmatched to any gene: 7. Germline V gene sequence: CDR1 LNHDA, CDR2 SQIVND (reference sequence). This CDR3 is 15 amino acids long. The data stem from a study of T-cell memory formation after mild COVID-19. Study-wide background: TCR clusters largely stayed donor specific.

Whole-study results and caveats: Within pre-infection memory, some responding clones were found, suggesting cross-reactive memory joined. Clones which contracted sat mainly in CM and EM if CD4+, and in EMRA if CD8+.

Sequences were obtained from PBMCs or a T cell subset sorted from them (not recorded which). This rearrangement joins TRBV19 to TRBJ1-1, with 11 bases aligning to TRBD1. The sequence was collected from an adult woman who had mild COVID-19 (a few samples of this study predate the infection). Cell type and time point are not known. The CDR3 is CASTERDRGDTEAFF. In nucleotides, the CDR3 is TGTGCCAGTACCGAGAGGGACAGGGGGGACACTGAAGCTTTCTTT.